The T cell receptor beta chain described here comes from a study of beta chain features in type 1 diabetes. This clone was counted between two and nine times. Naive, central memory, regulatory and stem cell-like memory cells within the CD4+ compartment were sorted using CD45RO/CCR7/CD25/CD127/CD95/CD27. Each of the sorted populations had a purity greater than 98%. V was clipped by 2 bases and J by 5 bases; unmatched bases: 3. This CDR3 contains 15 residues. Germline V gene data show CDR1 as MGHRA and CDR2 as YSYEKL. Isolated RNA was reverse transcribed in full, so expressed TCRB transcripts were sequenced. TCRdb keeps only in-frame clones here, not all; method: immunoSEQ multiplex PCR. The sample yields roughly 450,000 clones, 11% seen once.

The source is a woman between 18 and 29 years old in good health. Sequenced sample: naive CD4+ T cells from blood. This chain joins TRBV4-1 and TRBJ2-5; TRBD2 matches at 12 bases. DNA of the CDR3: TGCGCCAGCAGCCAACTAGCGGGGGGGCCGGAGACCCAGTACTTC. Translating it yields CASSQLAGGPETQYF.